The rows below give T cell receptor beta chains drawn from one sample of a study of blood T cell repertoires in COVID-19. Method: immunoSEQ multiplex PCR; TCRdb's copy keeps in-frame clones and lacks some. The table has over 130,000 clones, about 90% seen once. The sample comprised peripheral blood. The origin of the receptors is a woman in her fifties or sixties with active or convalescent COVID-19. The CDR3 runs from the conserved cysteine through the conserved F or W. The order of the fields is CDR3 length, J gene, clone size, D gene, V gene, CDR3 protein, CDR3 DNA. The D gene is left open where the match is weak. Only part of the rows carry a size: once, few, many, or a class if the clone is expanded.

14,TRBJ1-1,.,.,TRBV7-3,CASSFSSMNTEAFF,TGTGCCAGCAGCTTTTCCAGTATGAACACTGAAGCTTTCTTT
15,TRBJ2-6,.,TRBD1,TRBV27,CASSSRGSGANVLTF,TGTGCCAGCAGTTCCAGGGGGTCTGGGGCCAACGTCCTGACTTTC
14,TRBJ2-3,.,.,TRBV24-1,CATSMGLETDTQYF,TGTGCCACCAGTATGGGACTCGAAACAGATACGCAGTATTTT
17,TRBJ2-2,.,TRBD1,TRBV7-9,CASSFFSGTDNTGELFF,TGTGCCAGCAGCTTCTTCTCCGGGACAGATAACACCGGGGAGCTGTTTTTT
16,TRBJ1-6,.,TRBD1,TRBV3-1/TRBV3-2,CASKGLGGQTNSPLHF,TGTGCCAGCAAGGGCCTGGGGGGACAGACTAATTCACCCCTCCACTTT
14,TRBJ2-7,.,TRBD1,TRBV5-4,CASSGRDRGYEQYF,TGTGCCAGCAGCGGCAGGGACAGAGGATACGAGCAGTACTTC
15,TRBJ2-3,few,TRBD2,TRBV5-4,CASSSPGGLPDTQYF,TGTGCCAGCAGCTCCCCGGGGGGGCTCCCAGATACGCAGTATTTT
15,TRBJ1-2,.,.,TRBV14,CASSPLWENIYGYTF,TGTGCCAGCAGCCCTCTCTGGGAGAATATCTATGGCTACACCTTC
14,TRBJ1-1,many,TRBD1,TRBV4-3,CASSPADRDTEAFF,TGCGCCAGCAGCCCTGCGGACAGGGACACTGAAGCTTTCTTT
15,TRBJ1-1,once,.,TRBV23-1,CASSRPTGVNTEAFF,TGCGCCAGCAGTCGCCCCACAGGAGTGAACACTGAAGCTTTCTTT
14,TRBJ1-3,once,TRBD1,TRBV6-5,CASDTGGSGNTIYF,TGTGCCAGCGATACAGGGGGCTCTGGAAACACCATATATTTT
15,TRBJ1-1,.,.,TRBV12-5,CASGLTGVANTEAFF,TGTGCTAGTGGCTTGACGGGGGTTGCGAACACTGAAGCTTTCTTT
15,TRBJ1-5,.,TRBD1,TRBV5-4,CASSLDRGGNQPQHF,TGTGCCAGCAGCTTGGACAGGGGTGGCAATCAGCCCCAGCATTTT
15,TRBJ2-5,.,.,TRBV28,CASTPLRGSQETQYF,TGTGCCAGCACCCCTCTCCGGGGATCCCAAGAGACCCAGTACTTC
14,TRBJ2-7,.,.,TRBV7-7,CASSLGPGSYEQYF,TGTGCTAGCAGCTTAGGCCCGGGCTCCTACGAGCAGTACTTC
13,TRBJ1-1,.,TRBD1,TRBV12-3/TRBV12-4,CASSPLQGAEAFF,TGTGCCAGCAGTCCTCTACAGGGGGCTGAAGCTTTCTTT
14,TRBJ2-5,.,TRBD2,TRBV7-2,CASSPTSPTETQYF,TGTGCCAGCAGCCCGACTAGCCCTACAGAGACCCAGTACTTC
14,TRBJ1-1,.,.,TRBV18,CASSRAGVNTEAFF,TGTGCCAGCTCACGAGCAGGGGTGAACACTGAAGCTTTCTTT
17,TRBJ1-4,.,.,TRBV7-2,CASSLGEGLETNEKLFF,TGTGCCAGCAGCTTAGGGGAGGGATTGGAAACTAATGAAAAACTGTTTTTT
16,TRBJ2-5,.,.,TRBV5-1,CASSYGMTGSKETQYF,TGCGCCAGCAGCTACGGGATGACAGGCTCTAAGGAGACCCAGTACTTC
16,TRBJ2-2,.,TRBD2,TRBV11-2,CASSSSGGMGTGELFF,TGTGCCAGCTCATCTAGCGGGGGGATGGGCACCGGGGAGCTGTTTTTT
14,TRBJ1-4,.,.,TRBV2,CASSDRGGHEKLFF,TGTGCCAGCAGTGACAGGGGCGGGCATGAAAAACTGTTTTTT
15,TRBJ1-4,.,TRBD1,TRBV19,CASSVTGARGEKLFF,TGTGCCAGTAGCGTCACAGGGGCCAGAGGAGAAAAACTGTTTTTT
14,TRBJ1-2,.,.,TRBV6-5,CASRSPQGYYGYTF,TGTGCCAGCAGATCCCCTCAGGGGTACTATGGCTACACCTTC
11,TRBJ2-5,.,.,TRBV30,CAWSEEVAQYF,TGTGCCTGGAGTGAGGAGGTGGCCCAGTACTTC
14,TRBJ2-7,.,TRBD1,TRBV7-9,CASSSGTGSYEQYF,TGTGCCAGCAGCTCCGGGACAGGATCCTACGAGCAGTACTTC
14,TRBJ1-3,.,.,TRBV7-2,CASSFGLSGNTIYF,TGTGCCAGCAGCTTTGGTCTATCTGGAAACACCATATATTTT
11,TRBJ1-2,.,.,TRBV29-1,CSVGGVYGYTF,TGCAGCGTTGGGGGAGTGTATGGCTACACCTTC
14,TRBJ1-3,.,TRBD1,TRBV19,CASKPTGVGNTIYF,TGTGCCAGTAAACCCACAGGGGTCGGAAACACCATATATTTT
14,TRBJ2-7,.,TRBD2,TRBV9,CASSLQAGSYEQYF,TGTGCCAGCAGCCTACAAGCGGGATCCTACGAGCAGTACTTC
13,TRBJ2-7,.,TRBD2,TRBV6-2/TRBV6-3,CASSPTGTNEQYF,TGTGCCAGCAGCCCGACCGGGACTAACGAGCAGTACTTC
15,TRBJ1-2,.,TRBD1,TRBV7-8,CASSLSQGARYGYTF,TGTGCCAGCAGCTTATCACAGGGGGCCCGGTATGGCTACACCTTC
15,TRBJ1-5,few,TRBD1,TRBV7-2,CASSRTGPSNQPQHF,TGTGCCAGCAGCAGGACAGGGCCCAGCAATCAGCCCCAGCATTTT
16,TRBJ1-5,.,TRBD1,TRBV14,CASSPDRVHGNQPQHF,TGTGCCAGCAGCCCTGACAGGGTCCACGGCAATCAGCCCCAGCATTTT
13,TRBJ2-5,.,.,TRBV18,CASGTRRQETQYF,TGTGCCAGCGGCACCCGGAGACAAGAGACCCAGTACTTC
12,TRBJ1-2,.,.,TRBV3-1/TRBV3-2,CASSQGAQGYTF,TGTGCCAGCAGCCAAGGGGCACAGGGATACACCTTC
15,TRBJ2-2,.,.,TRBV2,CASSEIGGNTGELFF,TGTGCCAGCAGTGAGATCGGCGGTAACACCGGGGAGCTGTTTTTT
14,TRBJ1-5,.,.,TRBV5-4,CASSEQGNNQPQHF,TGTGCCAGCAGCGAGCAGGGAAACAATCAGCCCCAGCATTTT
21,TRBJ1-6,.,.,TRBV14,CASSQGRAWTARSSYNSPLHF,TGTGCCAGCAGCCAAGGGAGAGCTTGGACAGCCAGGAGCTCCTATAATTCACCCCTCCACTTT
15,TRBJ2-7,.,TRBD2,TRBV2,CASRPSSGGGYEQYF,TGTGCCAGCAGACCTTCTAGCGGGGGGGGATACGAGCAGTACTTC
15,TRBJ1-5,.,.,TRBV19,CASSTSFTGNQPQHF,TGTGCCAGTAGTACCTCGTTCACGGGCAATCAGCCCCAGCATTTT
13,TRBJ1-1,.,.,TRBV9,CASSQGMNTEAFF,TGTGCCAGCAGCCAGGGAATGAACACTGAAGCTTTCTTT
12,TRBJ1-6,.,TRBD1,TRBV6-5,CASGQGNSPLHF,TGTGCCAGCGGACAGGGGAATTCACCCCTCCACTTT
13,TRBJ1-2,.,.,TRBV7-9,CASSLGPGYGYTF,TGTGCCAGCAGCTTAGGCCCAGGGTACGGCTACACCTTC